The sequence of this T cell receptor beta chain was determined in a study of T cells in tuberculosis. Whole-study findings and limits: Smaller distances to GMM-specific TCRs suggested their expansion in active tuberculosis. The TCR-beta difference was not significant; alpha differences partly reflected length.

Method: immunoSEQ multiplex PCR; TCRdb's copy keeps in-frame clones and lacks some. Among tens of thousands of clones listed, 80% to 90% were seen once. This clone was detected only once. Its target is not known. Specimen: PBMCs. The clonotype was recovered from a donor aged 10-29 years with latent tuberculosis or without tuberculosis infection.

The CDR3 protein is CASRRGGTGELFF. The CDR3 DNA sequence: TGTGCCAGCAGACGGGGGGGCACCGGGGAGCTGTTTTTT. The chain couples TRBV6-5 to TRBJ2-2, with 8 bases identical to TRBD2. Germline assignment: CDR1 MNHEY and CDR2 SVGAGI. With 6 bases clipped from V and 4 bases from J, the junction kept 1 base outside the gene matches. The CDR3 runs 13 residues.